This T cell receptor (beta chain) was captured by sequencing in a study of OX40 agonist ivuxolimab in advanced cancers. The germline V and J ends were trimmed by 5 bases and 7 bases, with 9 bases remaining between them. The CDR3 extends over 12 amino acids. Germline CDR1 and CDR2: MDHEN and SYDVKM. Here immunoSEQ multiplex PCR was the method, and the copy in TCRdb shows in-frame clones only, minus some. The sample lists roughly 120,000 clones, just under 95% occurring once. V gene TRBV28 combines with J gene TRBJ2-1; the D gene is possibly TRBD2 (5 bases). Source: CD4+ or CD8+ T cells sorted from blood, taken in a trial of the OX40 agonist ivuxolimab. This clonotype originated in an adult with an advanced solid tumor such as melanoma, head and neck, liver or kidney cancer. DNA for the CDR3: TGTGCCAGCAGTCCGGACTGGAATGAGCAGTTCTTC. It specifies CASSPDWNEQFF.